This T cell receptor (beta chain) appears in the sequencing data of a study of shared clonotypes between healthy human individuals. Points from the study as a whole: Clonotype sharing across four donors was observed for roughly 5% of naive CD4 clonotypes.

Among the donors, all were Caucasian adults who lived in Nashville, Tennessee. In the source study's methods: There were no quality scores in the junction-only immunoSEQ sequences, so filtering differed. Data came from immunoSEQ multiplex PCR; TCRdb stores just in-frame clones and leaves some out. The V and J calls and clone size come from that table; D and trimming were worked out from the DNA. The sample consists of 950,000 to 1,100,000 clones, approximately 72% of them appearing once. V lost 4 bases, J lost 4 bases, and 20 bases lay in between. This CDR3 spans 18 amino acids. Germline CDR1 reads LNHDA; CDR2 reads SQIVND (reference sequence). This clone has more than one count but fewer than ten. Its target is not known.

The sequence was collected from a young man in good health. V gene TRBV19 combines with J gene TRBJ1-6, with D unresolved. Sequenced input: memory CD4+ T cells sorted from blood. Stated subset: CD45RA-negative fraction. CDR3 sequence: CASSTALMTGEYNSPLHF. Written as DNA, the CDR3 is TGTGCCAGTAGTACCGCCCTAATGACGGGAGAATATAATTCACCCCTCCACTTT.